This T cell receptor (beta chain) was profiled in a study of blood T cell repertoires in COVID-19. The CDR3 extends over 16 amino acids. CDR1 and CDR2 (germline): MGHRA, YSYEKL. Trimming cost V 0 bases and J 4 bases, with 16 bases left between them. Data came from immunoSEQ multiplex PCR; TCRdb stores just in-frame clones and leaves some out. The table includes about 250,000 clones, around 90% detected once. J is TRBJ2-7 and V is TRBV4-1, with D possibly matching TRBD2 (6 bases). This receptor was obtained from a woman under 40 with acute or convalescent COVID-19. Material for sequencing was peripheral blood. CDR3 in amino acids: CASSQELWGVGYEQYF. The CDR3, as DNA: TGCGCCAGCAGCCAAGAATTGTGGGGGGTAGGGTACGAGCAGTACTTC.